Listed here are 26 T cell receptor beta chains from one sample, sequenced in a study of T cell responses to AZD1222 COVID-19 vaccine. TCRdb's table, derived via immunoSEQ multiplex PCR, lists solely in-frame clones and lacks some. The data contain 90,000 to 95,000 clones, roughly 90% of them singletons. The sample was peripheral blood, taken on day 0 of AZD1222 vaccination. These receptors all stem from an adult in good health.

This chain uses TRBV10-2 with TRBJ2-3; D unclear. V dropped 5 bases and J dropped 11 bases, with 14 bases sitting between them. Germline CDR1 is WSHSY and CDR2 is SAAADI. This CDR3 has 12 amino acids. CDR3 DNA: TGCGCCAGCAGTCTTCTTGGGCAAGGGCAGTATTTT. Protein: CASSLLGQGQYF.

This chain joins TRBV29-1 and TRBJ2-7; no clear D. The CDR3 has 10 residues. V was pared by 3 bases and J by 6 bases, with 6 bases between. Germline lookup yields CDR1 SQVTM and CDR2 ANQGSEA. CDR3 residues: CSVEGGEQYF. The CDR3 nucleotides read TGCAGCGTTGAGGGCGGCGAGCAGTACTTC.

This clone was seen only once. The chain combines TRBV5-1 with TRBJ1-1; D gene unclear. The germline CDR1 and CDR2 sequences are SGHRS and YFSETQ. The CDR3 is made up of 15 amino acids. Trimming removed 0 bases at V and 1 base at J, with 10 bases between. The CDR3 sequence is CASSLEGGRNTEAFF. CDR3 sequence (DNA): TGCGCCAGCAGCTTGGAGGGTGGGAGGAACACTGAAGCTTTCTTT.

The chain recombines TRBV7-2 with TRBJ2-5, with TRBD2 matching over 11 bases. The V gene's germline CDR1 is SGHTA and CDR2 FQGNSA. The CDR3 has 16 residues. The junction had 10 bases not matched to a gene; V was cut back by 5 bases and J by 5 bases. The CDR3: CASSPVTSGGPETQYF. The CDR3 DNA is TGTGCCAGCAGCCCGGTAACTAGCGGGGGACCGGAGACCCAGTACTTC.

The chain couples TRBV29-1 to TRBJ2-1; 10 nucleotides line up with TRBD1. Germline CDR1 SQVTM, CDR2 ANQGSEA. V lost 7 bases to trimming and J lost 7 bases; unmatched junction nucleotides: 7. This CDR3 has 13 residues. CDR3 DNA: TGCAGCGGATCGGGACAGGGGAGGAATGAGCAGTTCTTC. Residues: CSGSGQGRNEQFF.

The CDR3 coding sequence is TGTGCCAGTAGTTTCCTCGTGGCGGACAGGGCGGAGGGTAATGAAAAACTGTTTTTT. This sequence encodes CASSFLVADRAEGNEKLFF. The chain combines TRBV19 with TRBJ1-4; 8 bases line up with TRBD1. The germline CDR1 and CDR2 sequences are LNHDA and SQIVND (reference sequence). The length of the CDR3 is 19 residues. The trim removed 5 bases at V and 4 bases at J, leaving 18 bases unmatched. Supplemented by reference TRBV19 and TRBJ1-4, the full variable domain reads DGGITQSPKYLFRKEGQNVTLSCEQNLNHDAMYWYRQDPGQGLRLIYYSQIVNDFQKGDIAEGYSVSREKKESFPLTVTSAQKNPTAFYLCASSFLVADRAEGNEKLFFGSGTQLSVL.

This chain joins TRBV5-4 and TRBJ1-3; weak D call: TRBD1 (6 bases). Germline V gives CDR1 SGHNT, CDR2 YYREEE (reference sequence). This CDR3 region has 14 residues. The ends were cut back, 5 bases at V and 0 bases at J, with 9 bases in the middle. CDR3 DNA sequence: TGTGCCAGCAGAGGAGGGGGCTCTGGAAACACCATATATTTT. Encoded protein: CASRGGGSGNTIYF.

The V and J genes are TRBV3-1 (or the pseudogene TRBV3-2) and TRBJ2-5; TRBD2 agrees at 9 bases. V gave up 0 bases and J gave up 5 bases; unmatched junction bases: 7. CDR3 length equals 16 residues. From germline, CDR1 is LGHDT and CDR2 YNNKEL (reference sequence). The CDR3 coding sequence is TGTGCCAGCAGCCAAGATCTCGGGACTAGCACTGAGACCCAGTACTTC. Its translation: CASSQDLGTSTETQYF.

The rearrangement links TRBV5-1 to TRBJ2-1; possible D gene TRBD1, 5 bases. The ends were cut back, 4 bases at V and 6 bases at J, with 14 bases in the middle. Per the germline V gene, CDR1 is SGHRS and CDR2 is YFSETQ. The CDR3 is 14 amino acids. Here the CDR3 DNA reads TGCGCCAGCAGCCTGCAACCAGGGCGCAATGAGCAGTTCTTC. The encoded protein is CASSLQPGRNEQFF.

This chain links TRBV7-2 with TRBJ1-1; 7 bases line up with TRBD1. This CDR3 is 14 amino acids long. Germline-derived CDR1 and CDR2 are SGHTA and FQGNSA. V lost 4 bases, J lost 4 bases, and 6 bases stayed unmatched. The CDR3 DNA is TGTGCCAGCAGCTCCCGGGACAGCGCCACTGAAGCTTTCTTT. The encoded protein is CASSSRDSATEAFF.

The chain links TRBV11-3 to TRBJ2-3; 9 nucleotides match TRBD2. With V trimmed by 5 bases and J by 0 bases, 0 bases remained unmatched. Germline CDR1 is SGHNT and CDR2 is YENEEA. The CDR3 runs to 14 residues. DNA of the CDR3: TGTGCCAGCAGCAGCGGGGGGAGCACAGATACGCAGTATTTT. The encoded protein is CASSSGGSTDTQYF.

This sequence joins TRBV6-5 and TRBJ2-2, with 10 nucleotides matching TRBD1. The CDR3 length is 16 residues. Trimming at V came to 0 bases and at J to 6 bases, leaving 4 bases not matched to a gene. Germline CDR1 and CDR2: MNHEY and SVGAGI. The CDR3 nucleotides read TGTGCCAGCAGTTACTCGACAGGGGGCTACGCCGGGGAGCTGTTTTTT. Its protein is CASSYSTGGYAGELFF.

V and J are TRBV11-1 and TRBJ2-7; D unresolved. The V gene lost 5 bases and the J gene lost 4 bases, with 9 bases spanning the gap. In germline, CDR1 is SGHAT, CDR2 FQDESV (reference sequence). This CDR3 contains 12 residues. In DNA, the CDR3 is TGTGCCAGCAGCCGGACGGTGTACGAGCAGTACTTC. Translation: CASSRTVYEQYF.

V gene TRBV5-4 combines with J gene TRBJ1-4; D perhaps matches TRBD1 (5 bases). V lost 0 bases to trimming and J lost 3 bases, with 9 bases between them. From germline, CDR1 is SGHNT and CDR2 YYREEE (reference sequence). CDR3 size: 15 residues. The CDR3 nucleotides read TGTGCCAGCAGCTTGGTGCAGGGCCCTAATGAAAAACTGTTTTTT. The encoded protein is CASSLVQGPNEKLFF.

The chain couples TRBV6-6 to TRBJ1-6, with TRBD1 matching over 10 bases. From germline, CDR1 is MNHNY and CDR2 SVGAGI (reference sequence). V was clipped by 7 bases and J by 5 bases; unmatched bases: 5. The length of the CDR3 is 15 residues. The CDR3 coding sequence is TGTGCCAGCACTAGACAGGGGGCGGATAATTCACCCCTCCACTTT. Its translation is CASTRQGADNSPLHF.

The chain combines TRBV19 with TRBJ2-1, with D unresolved. The CDR3 is 14 residues long. V dropped 2 bases and J dropped 2 bases, with 7 bases sitting between them. The germline V gene encodes CDR1 LNHDA and CDR2 SQIVND (reference sequence). The CDR3 nucleotides read TGTGCCAGTAGTATATCTAATACCTACAATGAGCAGTTCTTC. Translated: CASSISNTYNEQFF.

V and J are TRBV5-5 and TRBJ1-1; no reliable D call. V dropped 3 bases and J dropped 0 bases, with 18 bases sitting between them. Germline CDR1 SGHKS, CDR2 YYEKEE (reference sequence). The CDR3 contains 17 residues. The CDR3 DNA reads TGTGCCAGCAGCTCGGACCGTAAGGGCCTAATGAACACTGAAGCTTTCTTT. Encoded protein: CASSSDRKGLMNTEAFF. Full variable domain (missing parts from reference TRBV5-5 and TRBJ1-1): DAGVTQSPTHLIKTRGQQVTLRCSPISGHKSVSWYQQVLGQGPQFIFQYYEKEERGRGNFPDRFSARQFPNYSSELNVNALLLGDSALYLCASSSDRKGLMNTEAFFGQGTRLTVV.

This rearrangement joins TRBV5-8 to TRBJ2-2, with a weak D call TRBD2 (7 bases). With 3 bases removed from V and 5 bases from J, the gap between germline ends came to 17 bases. The germline gives CDR1 SGHTS, CDR2 YDEGEE. CDR3 size: 16 residues. CDR3 region: CASSSLVGGQTGELFF. The CDR3 nucleotides read TGTGCCAGCAGCTCACTCGTGGGGGGGCAGACCGGGGAGCTGTTTTTT.

The chain carries TRBV7-9 and TRBJ1-2, with 10 bases matching TRBD1. CDR1 SEHNR and CDR2 FQNEAQ come from the germline V gene (reference sequence). The CDR3 has 16 residues. The ends lost 5 bases at V and 4 bases at J; junction bases unmatched: 10. CDR3 sequence (DNA): TGTGCCAGCAGCACATCCGGGACAGGGGATAGCTATGGCTACACCTTC. It yields the protein CASSTSGTGDSYGYTF.

The V gene is TRBV5-1, the J gene TRBJ2-3, with D perhaps given as TRBD1 or TRBD2 (6 bases each). V was trimmed by 2 bases and J by 0 bases, leaving 16 bases between them. The germline CDR1 and CDR2 sequences are SGHRS and YFSETQ. The CDR3 sequence is 17 residues long. The CDR3 loop reads CASSLRGAGTSTDTQYF. The CDR3 DNA follows: TGCGCCAGCAGCTTAAGGGGGGCGGGCACTAGCACAGATACGCAGTATTTT.

The CDR3 spells CASSRRDRGFGNQPQHF. CDR3 nucleotide sequence: TGTGCCAGCAGTAGGCGGGACAGGGGGTTTGGGAATCAGCCCCAGCATTTT. The rearrangement links TRBV6-2 or TRBV6-3 to TRBJ1-5, with 11 bases lining up with TRBD1. The CDR3 runs to 17 residues. Germline CDR1 MNHEY, CDR2 SVGEGT. Germline trimming cut 5 bases from V and 4 bases from J; bases unmatched to any gene: 10.

This chain links TRBV2 with TRBJ1-2; D call uncertain. Germline values: CDR1 SNHLY, CDR2 FYNNEI. Trimming took off 5 bases at V and 4 bases at J, with 14 bases between the two ends. The CDR3 has 14 amino acids. The CDR3 DNA sequence: TGTGCCAGCAGTCAGGACGGAGCTTTCTATGGCTACACCTTC. Protein sequence: CASSQDGAFYGYTF.

The chain carries TRBV19 and TRBJ2-3, with a weak D call TRBD2 (5 bases). V shed 6 bases and J shed 4 bases, with 17 bases lying between them. The CDR3 totals 15 residues. Germline assignment: CDR1 LNHDA and CDR2 SQIVND (reference sequence). The CDR3 DNA reads TGTGCCAGTAGGGCGCAAGGGCGGGTGGCAGATACGCAGTATTTT. Protein product: CASRAQGRVADTQYF.

The V call is TRBV5-1, the J call TRBJ2-3; 7 positions agree with TRBD1. Germline V CDR1 and CDR2: SGHRS, YFSETQ. Trimming took 4 bases from V and 2 from J; bases not matched to a gene: 7. There are 15 residues in the CDR3. The CDR3 spells CASSQTGMITDTQYF. In DNA, the CDR3 is TGCGCCAGCAGCCAGACAGGGATGATCACAGATACGCAGTATTTT.

This rearrangement joins TRBV7-9 to TRBJ1-3; possible D gene TRBD1, 5 bases. This CDR3 has 17 residues. Germline V gene lookup returns CDR1 SEHNR and CDR2 FQNEAQ (reference sequence). Between the trimmed V and J ends, which lost 0 bases and 0 bases, there was a span of 12 bases. The CDR3 DNA sequence: TGTGCCAGCAGCTTAGCCCCGGGACGAATCTCTGGAAACACCATATATTTT. Translating gives CASSLAPGRISGNTIYF. The full variable domain, its missing parts supplied by reference TRBV7-9 and TRBJ1-3, is DTGVSQNPRHKITKRGQNVTFRCDPISEHNRLYWYRQTLGQGPEFLTYFQNEAQLEKSRLLSDRFSAERPKGSFSTLEIQRTEQGDSAMYLCASSLAPGRISGNTIYFGEGSWLTVV.

The chain uses TRBV12-5 and TRBJ2-3; maybe TRBD2 (5 bases). Trimming stripped 3 bases from V and 0 bases from J, with 7 bases between. Germline CDR1 LGHNT, CDR2 FRNRAP. The CDR3 loop spans 14 amino acids. CDR3 nucleotides: TGTGCTAGTGGTTTCGGAGGTAGCACAGATACGCAGTATTTT. It yields the protein CASGFGGSTDTQYF.